These T cell receptor beta chains were read from a single sample in a study of blood T cell repertoires in COVID-19. Using immunoSEQ multiplex PCR, the repertoire was profiled, and TCRdb retains in-frame clones only, with some absent. The sample yields around 70,000 clones, roughly 80% seen once. The sequenced sample consisted of peripheral blood. The source is a woman aged 55-69 years with acute or convalescent COVID-19. Each CDR3 is given with its conserved first and last residue. The D gene is left open where the match is weak. Expanded clones are given a class, and other clones once, few, many or no size at all.

j_call v_call d_call clone_size cdr3_nt cdr3_aa
TRBJ2-2 TRBV18 TRBD1 - TGTGCCAGCTCACCACCTCGACAGGGGGCAAGGACCGGGGAGCTGTTTTTT CASSPPRQGARTGELFF
TRBJ2-3 TRBV10-1 - - TGCGCCAGCAGTCGGGGGTCAGATACGCAGTATTTT CASSRGSDTQYF
TRBJ1-1 TRBV2 TRBD1 - TGTGCCAGCAGGGGGTGGACAGGGGGCAACACTGAAGCTTTCTTT CASRGWTGGNTEAFF
TRBJ1-5 TRBV5-8 - - TGTGCCAGCAGCTTGGCGAGGGATCAGCCCCAGCATTTT CASSLARDQPQHF
TRBJ2-2 TRBV27 TRBD2 - TGTGCCAGCAGTCCCCAGCGGGGGGTCAACACCGGGGAGCTGTTTTTT CASSPQRGVNTGELFF
TRBJ1-5 TRBV6-5 - few TGTGCCAGCAGTTACAGCTATAGCAATCAGCCCCAGCATTTT CASSYSYSNQPQHF
TRBJ1-2 TRBV19 - - TGTGCCACTAGAGACACAGCTAACTATGGCTACACCTTC CATRDTANYGYTF
TRBJ1-3 TRBV6-5 - - TGTGCCAGCACTCCTCGGGGCTCTGGAAACACCATATATTTT CASTPRGSGNTIYF
TRBJ1-3 TRBV30 TRBD1 - TGTGCCTGGAGAGGGACAGGGGCTGGAAACACCATATATTTT CAWRGTGAGNTIYF
TRBJ2-1 TRBV28 - - TGTGCCAGCAGTACGCGGCTTCGGACGGGCGGGGGCCACAATGAGCAGTTCTTC CASSTRLRTGGGHNEQFF
TRBJ2-1 TRBV24-1 - - TGTGCCACCAGTGACCCTATACTGACAGGACCAGTTGAGCAGTTCTTC CATSDPILTGPVEQFF
TRBJ1-4 TRBV19 TRBD1 - TGTGCCAGTAGTATTAGGGACAGGGCGGAAAAACTGTTTTTT CASSIRDRAEKLFF
TRBJ1-6 TRBV5-1 - few TGCGCCAGCAGCTTGGGTTTAAGCGGACCAGATAATTCACCCCTCCACTTT CASSLGLSGPDNSPLHF
TRBJ2-7 TRBV28 - - TGTGCCAGCACTAAGGGTGTTCGGGGGCAGTACTTC CASTKGVRGQYF
TRBJ2-5 TRBV5-6 TRBD2 - TGTGCCAGCAGCTTGGTGACTAGCGGGGGGCCGAGGGAGACCCAGTACTTC CASSLVTSGGPRETQYF
TRBJ1-2 TRBV5-4 - - TGTGCCAGCAGCTTAAGTAACAGGAATTACTATGGCTACACCTTC CASSLSNRNYYGYTF
TRBJ1-2 TRBV12-5 TRBD1 - TGTGCTAGTGGTTTGGCCGACTCGACAGGGAACTATGGCTACACCTTC CASGLADSTGNYGYTF
TRBJ2-3 TRBV11-3 - - TGTGCCAGCAGCTTAGGACTCGTGGGTGATACGCAGTATTTT CASSLGLVGDTQYF
TRBJ1-3 TRBV18 TRBD1 - TGTGCCAGCTCGCCGACAGGGAAGACCTCTGGAAACACCATATATTTT CASSPTGKTSGNTIYF
TRBJ2-7 TRBV10-3 TRBD2 - TGTGCCATCGGGAGCGGGGGGGCGTACGAGCAGTACTTC CAIGSGGAYEQYF
TRBJ2-3 TRBV7-2 TRBD2 few TGTGCCAGCAGCTTAGCAGTAGCGGGGCTCACAGATACGCAGTATTTT CASSLAVAGLTDTQYF
TRBJ1-2 TRBV5-1 - - TGCGCCAGCAGCTGGAGTACGGGACAAAGCTATGGCTACACCTTC CASSWSTGQSYGYTF
TRBJ2-1 TRBV19 - few TGTGCCAGTAGTATAGGACTCTTCGGGCAGGGGAGGTTCTTC CASSIGLFGQGRFF
TRBJ2-1 TRBV2 TRBD1 - TGTGCCAGCAGTCCCGACAGGGGCTCCTACAATGAGCAGTTCTTC CASSPDRGSYNEQFF